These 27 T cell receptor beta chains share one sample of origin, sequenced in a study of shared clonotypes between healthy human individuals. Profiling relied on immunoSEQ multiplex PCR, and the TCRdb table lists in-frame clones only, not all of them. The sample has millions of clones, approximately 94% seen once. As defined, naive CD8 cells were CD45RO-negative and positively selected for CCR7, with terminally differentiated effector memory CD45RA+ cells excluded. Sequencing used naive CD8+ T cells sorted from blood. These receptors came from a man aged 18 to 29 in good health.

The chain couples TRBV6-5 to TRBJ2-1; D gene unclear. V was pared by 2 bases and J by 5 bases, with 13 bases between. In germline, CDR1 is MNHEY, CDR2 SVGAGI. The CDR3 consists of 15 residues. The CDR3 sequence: CASSYGHNGDNEQFF. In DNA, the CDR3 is TGTGCCAGCAGTTACGGCCACAATGGGGACAATGAGCAGTTCTTC.

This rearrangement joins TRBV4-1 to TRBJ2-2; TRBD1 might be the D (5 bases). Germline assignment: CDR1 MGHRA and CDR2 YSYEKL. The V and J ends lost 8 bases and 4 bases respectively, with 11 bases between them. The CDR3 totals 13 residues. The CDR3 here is CASGARSTGELFF. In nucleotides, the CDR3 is TGCGCCAGCGGGGCTAGGAGCACCGGGGAGCTGTTTTTT.

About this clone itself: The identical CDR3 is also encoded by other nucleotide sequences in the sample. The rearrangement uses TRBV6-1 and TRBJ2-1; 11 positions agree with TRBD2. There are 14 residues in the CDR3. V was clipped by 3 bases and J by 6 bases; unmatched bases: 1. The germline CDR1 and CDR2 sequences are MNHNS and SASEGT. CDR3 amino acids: CASSELAGGNEQFF. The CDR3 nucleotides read TGTGCCAGCAGTGAGCTAGCGGGGGGCAATGAGCAGTTCTTC.

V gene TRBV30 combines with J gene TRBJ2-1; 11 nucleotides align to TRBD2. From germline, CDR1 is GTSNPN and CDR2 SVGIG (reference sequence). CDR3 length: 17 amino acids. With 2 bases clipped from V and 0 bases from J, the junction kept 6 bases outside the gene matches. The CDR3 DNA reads TGTGCCTGGAGTCCCCTAGCGGGGGGCCGCTCCTACAATGAGCAGTTCTTC. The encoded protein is CAWSPLAGGRSYNEQFF.

The CDR3 region has the DNA TGTGCCAGCAGTTTAATAAACGAGCAGTACTTC. Its translation: CASSLINEQYF. The chain is built from TRBV28 and TRBJ2-7; D gene uncertain. The CDR3 extends over 11 amino acids. In germline, CDR1 is MDHEN, CDR2 SYDVKM. Trimming cost V 2 bases and J 5 bases, with 4 bases left between them.

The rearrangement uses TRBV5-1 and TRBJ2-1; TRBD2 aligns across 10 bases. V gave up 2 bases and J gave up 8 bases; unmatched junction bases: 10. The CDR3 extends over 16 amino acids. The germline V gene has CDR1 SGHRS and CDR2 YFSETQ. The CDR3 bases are TGCGCCAGCAGCTTTGGGCTAGCGGGAGCCCTAGATGAGCAGTTCTTC. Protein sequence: CASSFGLAGALDEQFF.

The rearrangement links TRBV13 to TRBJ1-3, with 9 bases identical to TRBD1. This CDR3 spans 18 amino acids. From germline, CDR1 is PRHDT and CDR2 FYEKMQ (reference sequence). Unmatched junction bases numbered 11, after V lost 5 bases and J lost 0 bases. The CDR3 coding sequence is TGTGCCAGCAGCCCCCTGGGACAGGGAAGCAGCTCTGGAAACACCATATATTTT. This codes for CASSPLGQGSSSGNTIYF.

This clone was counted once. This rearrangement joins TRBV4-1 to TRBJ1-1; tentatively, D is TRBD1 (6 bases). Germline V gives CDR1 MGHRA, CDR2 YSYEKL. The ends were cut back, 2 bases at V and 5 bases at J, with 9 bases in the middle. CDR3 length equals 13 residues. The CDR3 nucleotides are TGCGCCAGCAGCCAAACAGGGCGGACTGAAGCTTTCTTT. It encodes CASSQTGRTEAFF.

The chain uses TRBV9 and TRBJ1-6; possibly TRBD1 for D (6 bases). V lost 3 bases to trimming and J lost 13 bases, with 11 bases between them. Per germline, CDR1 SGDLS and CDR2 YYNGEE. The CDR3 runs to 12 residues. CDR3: CASSGQDGPLHF. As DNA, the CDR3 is TGTGCCAGCAGCGGACAGGACGGCCCCCTCCACTTT.

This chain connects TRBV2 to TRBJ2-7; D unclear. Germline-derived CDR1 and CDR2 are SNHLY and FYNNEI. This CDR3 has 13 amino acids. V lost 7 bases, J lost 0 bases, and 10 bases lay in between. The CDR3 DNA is TGTGCCAGCAAAAGGGCGGTCTCCTACGAGCAGTACTTC. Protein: CASKRAVSYEQYF.

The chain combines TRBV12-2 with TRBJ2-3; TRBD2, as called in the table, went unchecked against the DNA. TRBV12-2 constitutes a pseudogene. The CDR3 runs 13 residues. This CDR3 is CASRFEDTDTQYF. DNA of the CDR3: TGTGCAAGTCGCTTTGAGGACACAGATACGCAGTATTTT.

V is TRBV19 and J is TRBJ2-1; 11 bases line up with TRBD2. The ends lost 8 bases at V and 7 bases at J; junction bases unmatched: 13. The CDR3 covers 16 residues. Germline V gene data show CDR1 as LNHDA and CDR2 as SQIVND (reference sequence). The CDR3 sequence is CASLVSSGGLGNEQFF. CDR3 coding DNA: TGTGCCAGTCTCGTATCTAGCGGGGGGTTGGGTAATGAGCAGTTCTTC.

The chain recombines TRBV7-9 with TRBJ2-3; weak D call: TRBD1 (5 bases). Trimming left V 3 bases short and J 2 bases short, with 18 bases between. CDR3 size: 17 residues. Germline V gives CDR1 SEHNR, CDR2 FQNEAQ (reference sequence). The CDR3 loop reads CASSFPPAGHYTDTQYF. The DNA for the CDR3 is TGTGCCAGCAGCTTCCCACCGGCAGGGCATTACACAGATACGCAGTATTTT.

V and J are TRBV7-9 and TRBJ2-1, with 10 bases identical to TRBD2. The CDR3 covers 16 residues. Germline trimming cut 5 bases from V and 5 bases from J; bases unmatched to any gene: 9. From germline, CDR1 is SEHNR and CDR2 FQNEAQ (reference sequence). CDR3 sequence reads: CASSPSYGLADNEQFF. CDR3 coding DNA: TGTGCCAGCAGCCCGAGTTACGGACTAGCGGACAATGAGCAGTTCTTC.

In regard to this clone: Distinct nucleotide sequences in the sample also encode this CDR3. The CDR3 coding sequence is TGTGCCAGCAGCGTAGAGGGGACAGTGAACACCGGGGAGCTGTTTTTT. This gives the protein CASSVEGTVNTGELFF. This chain joins TRBV9 and TRBJ2-2; 7 bases agree with TRBD1. V was pared by 0 bases and J by 1 base, with 3 bases of the junction left unmatched. Germline V gives CDR1 SGDLS, CDR2 YYNGEE. The CDR3 consists of 16 residues.

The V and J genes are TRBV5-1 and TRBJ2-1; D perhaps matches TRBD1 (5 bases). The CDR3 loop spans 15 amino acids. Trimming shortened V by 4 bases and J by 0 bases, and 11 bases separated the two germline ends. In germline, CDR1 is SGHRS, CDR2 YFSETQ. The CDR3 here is CASSQDTGSYNEQFF. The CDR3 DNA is TGCGCCAGCAGCCAGGACACCGGCTCCTACAATGAGCAGTTCTTC. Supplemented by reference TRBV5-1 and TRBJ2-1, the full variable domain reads KAGVTQTPRYLIKTRGQQVTLSCSPISGHRSVSWYQQTPGQGLQFLFEYFSETQRNKGNFPGRFSGRQFSNSRSEMNVSTLELGDSALYLCASSQDTGSYNEQFFGPGTRLTVL.

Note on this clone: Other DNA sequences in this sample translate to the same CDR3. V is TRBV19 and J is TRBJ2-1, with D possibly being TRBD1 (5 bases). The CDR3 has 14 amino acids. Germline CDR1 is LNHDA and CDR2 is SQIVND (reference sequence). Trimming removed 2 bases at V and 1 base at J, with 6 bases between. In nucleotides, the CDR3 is TGTGCCAGTAGTATAAGGGGTTCCTACAATGAGCAGTTCTTC. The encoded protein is CASSIRGSYNEQFF. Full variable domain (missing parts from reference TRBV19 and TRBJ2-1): DGGITQSPKYLFRKEGQNVTLSCEQNLNHDAMYWYRQDPGQGLRLIYYSQIVNDFQKGDIAEGYSVSREKKESFPLTVTSAQKNPTAFYLCASSIRGSYNEQFFGPGTRLTVL.

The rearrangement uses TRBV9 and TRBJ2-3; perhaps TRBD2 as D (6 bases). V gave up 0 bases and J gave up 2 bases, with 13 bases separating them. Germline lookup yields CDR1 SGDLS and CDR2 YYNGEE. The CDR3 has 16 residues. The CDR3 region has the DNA TGTGCCAGCAGCGTAGTGAGTAGCGGTCTCACAGATACGCAGTATTTT. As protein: CASSVVSSGLTDTQYF.

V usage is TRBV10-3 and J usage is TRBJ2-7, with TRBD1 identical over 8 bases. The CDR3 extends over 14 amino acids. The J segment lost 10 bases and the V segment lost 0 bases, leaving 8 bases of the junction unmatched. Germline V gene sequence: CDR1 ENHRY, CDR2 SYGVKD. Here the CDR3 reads CAISESGRGHYQYF. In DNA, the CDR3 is TGTGCCATCAGTGAGTCGGGCAGGGGGCATTATCAGTACTTC.

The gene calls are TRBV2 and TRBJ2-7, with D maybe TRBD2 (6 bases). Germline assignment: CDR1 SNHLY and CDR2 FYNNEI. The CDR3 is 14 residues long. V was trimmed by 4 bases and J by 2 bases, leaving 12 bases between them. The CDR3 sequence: CASSGTTRTYEQYF. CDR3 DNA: TGTGCCAGCAGTGGGACTACCCGGACCTACGAGCAGTACTTC.

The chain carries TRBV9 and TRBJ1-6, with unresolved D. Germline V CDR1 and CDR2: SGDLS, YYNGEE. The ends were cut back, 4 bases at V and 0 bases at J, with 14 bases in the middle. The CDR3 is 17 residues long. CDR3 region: CASSPSRAVSYNSPLHF. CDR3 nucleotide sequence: TGTGCCAGCAGCCCATCCCGCGCTGTCTCCTATAATTCACCCCTCCACTTT.

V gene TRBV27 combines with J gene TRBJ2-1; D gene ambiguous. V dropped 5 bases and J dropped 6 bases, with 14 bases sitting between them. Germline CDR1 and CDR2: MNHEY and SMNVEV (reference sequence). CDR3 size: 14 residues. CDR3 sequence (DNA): TGTGCCAGCAGTCCCGAGACCACTCCCAATGAGCAGTTCTTC. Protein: CASSPETTPNEQFF.

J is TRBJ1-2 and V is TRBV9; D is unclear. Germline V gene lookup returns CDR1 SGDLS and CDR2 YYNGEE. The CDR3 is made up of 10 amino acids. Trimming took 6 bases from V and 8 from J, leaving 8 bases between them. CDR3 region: CASILGGYTF. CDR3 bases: TGTGCCAGCATCCTGGGGGGCTACACCTTC.

The DNA for the CDR3 is TGTGCCAGCAGTGAAGTCCCCAGGGAGTTGTCCGCCGGGGAGCTGTTTTTT. Amino acid sequence: CASSEVPRELSAGELFF. J is TRBJ2-2 and V is TRBV2; D may be TRBD1 or TRBD2 (5 bases each). The V end was cut by 1 base, the J end by 6 bases, with 18 bases between. Per the germline V gene, CDR1 is SNHLY and CDR2 is FYNNEI. This CDR3 has 17 amino acids.

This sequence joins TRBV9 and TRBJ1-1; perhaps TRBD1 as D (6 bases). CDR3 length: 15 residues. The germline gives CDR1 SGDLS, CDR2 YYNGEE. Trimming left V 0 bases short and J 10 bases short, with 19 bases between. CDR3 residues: CASSVAGALGTLAFF. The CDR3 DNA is TGTGCCAGCAGCGTAGCGGGGGCCTTGGGGACATTAGCTTTCTTT.

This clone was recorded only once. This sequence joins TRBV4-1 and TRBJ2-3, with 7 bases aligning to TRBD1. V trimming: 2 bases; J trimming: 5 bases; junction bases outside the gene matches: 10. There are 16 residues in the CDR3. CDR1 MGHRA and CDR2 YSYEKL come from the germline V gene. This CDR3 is CASSQSPLQGQDTQYF. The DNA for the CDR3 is TGCGCCAGCAGCCAAAGCCCTCTACAGGGGCAAGATACGCAGTATTTT.

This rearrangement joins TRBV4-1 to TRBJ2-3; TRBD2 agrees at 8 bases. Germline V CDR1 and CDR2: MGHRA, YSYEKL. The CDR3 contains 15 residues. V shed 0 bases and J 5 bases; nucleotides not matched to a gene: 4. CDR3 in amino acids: CASSQEPGGGDTQYF. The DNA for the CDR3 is TGCGCCAGCAGCCAAGAGCCGGGAGGGGGAGATACGCAGTATTTT.